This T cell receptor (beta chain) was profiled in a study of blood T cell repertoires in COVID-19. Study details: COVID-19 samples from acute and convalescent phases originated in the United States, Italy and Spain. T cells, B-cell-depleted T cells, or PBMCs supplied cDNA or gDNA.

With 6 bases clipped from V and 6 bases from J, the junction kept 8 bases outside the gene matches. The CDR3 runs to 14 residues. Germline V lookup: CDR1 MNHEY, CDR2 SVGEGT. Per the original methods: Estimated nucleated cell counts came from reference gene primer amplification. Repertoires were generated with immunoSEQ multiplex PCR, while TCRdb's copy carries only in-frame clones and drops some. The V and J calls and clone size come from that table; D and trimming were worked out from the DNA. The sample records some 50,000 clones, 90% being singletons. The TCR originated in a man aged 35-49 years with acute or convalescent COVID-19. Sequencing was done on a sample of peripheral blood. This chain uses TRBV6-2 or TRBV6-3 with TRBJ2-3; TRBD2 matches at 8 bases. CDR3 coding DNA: TGTGCCAGCAGCCGGGGGGGCGGGGAGGATACGCAGTATTTT. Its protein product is CASSRGGGEDTQYF.